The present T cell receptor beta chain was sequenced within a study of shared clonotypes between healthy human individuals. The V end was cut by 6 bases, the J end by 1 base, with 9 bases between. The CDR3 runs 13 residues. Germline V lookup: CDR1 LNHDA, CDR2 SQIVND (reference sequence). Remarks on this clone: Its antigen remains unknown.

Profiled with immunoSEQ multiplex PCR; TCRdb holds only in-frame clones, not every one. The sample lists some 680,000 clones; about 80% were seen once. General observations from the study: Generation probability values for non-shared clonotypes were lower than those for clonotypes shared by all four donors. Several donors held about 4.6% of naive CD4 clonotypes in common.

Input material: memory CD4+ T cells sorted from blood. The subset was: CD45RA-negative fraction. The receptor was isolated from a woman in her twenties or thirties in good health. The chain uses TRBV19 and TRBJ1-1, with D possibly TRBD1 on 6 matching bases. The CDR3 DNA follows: TGTGCCAGTAGCAGGGGTCAGAACACTGAAGCTTTCTTT. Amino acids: CASSRGQNTEAFF.